The T cell receptor beta chain described here comes from a study of PD-1 blockade in classical Hodgkin lymphoma. Study findings and constraints: The repertoire differences lack a defined cause, possibly disease activity or prior therapy. CD4+ but not CD8+ TCR diversity rose significantly by C4D1.

The method was immunoSEQ multiplex PCR; TCRdb's version includes in-frame clones alone and lacks a portion of them. The table includes about 93,000 clones, 81% detected once. CDR1 SQVTM and CDR2 ANQGSEA come from the germline V gene. Trimming stripped 6 bases from V and 0 bases from J, with 13 bases between. CDR3 size: 14 residues. Note on this clone: The antigen remains undetermined.

All patients experienced relapse after autologous stem cell transplantation, and brentuximab vedotin exposure was variable. The TCR originated in a human donor with classical Hodgkin lymphoma. The chain recombines TRBV29-1 with TRBJ2-3; the D is unclear. This specimen consisted of peripheral blood mononuclear cells (PBMCs), obtained before the second cycle of nivolumab. CDR3 nucleotide sequence: TGCAGCGTCGTAGGGCCGACAAGCACAGATACGCAGTATTTT. Amino acid sequence: CSVVGPTSTDTQYF.